The clone carrying this TCR beta chain has a handful of counts. Cell sorting on a FACSAria was used to separate CD4+ and CD8+ T cells from the PBMCs. Extracted RNA was reverse transcribed, and the resulting cDNA served as sequencing template. Assay used: immunoSEQ multiplex PCR; TCRdb lists only in-frame clones, some missing. Among around 140,000 clones listed, approximately 45% were seen once. This sample was included in a study of CD8+ T cells in alopecia areata. From germline, CDR1 is SQVTM and CDR2 ANQGSEA. The CDR3 length is 13 residues. Trimming removed 1 base from V and 10 bases from J, with 14 bases in between.

This clonotype originated in a human donor with alopecia areata. The J gene is TRBJ2-1, the V gene TRBV29-1, with D possibly TRBD1 on 5 matching bases. Material for sequencing was CD4+ T cells sorted from blood. The CDR3 region has the DNA TGCAGCGTTGAAGGGGCCAGGGCACGGGAGCAGTTCTTC. Its protein is CSVEGARAREQFF.